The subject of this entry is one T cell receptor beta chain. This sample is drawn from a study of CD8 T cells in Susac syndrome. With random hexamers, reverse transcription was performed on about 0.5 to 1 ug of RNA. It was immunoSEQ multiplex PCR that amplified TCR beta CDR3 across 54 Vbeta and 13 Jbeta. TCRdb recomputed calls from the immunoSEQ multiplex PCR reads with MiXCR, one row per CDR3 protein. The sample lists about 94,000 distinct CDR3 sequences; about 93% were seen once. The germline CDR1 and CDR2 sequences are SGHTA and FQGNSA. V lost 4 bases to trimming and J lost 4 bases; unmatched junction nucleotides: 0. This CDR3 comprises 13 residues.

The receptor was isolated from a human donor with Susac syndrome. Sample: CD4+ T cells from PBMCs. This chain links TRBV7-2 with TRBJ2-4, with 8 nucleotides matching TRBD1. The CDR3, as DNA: TGTGCCAGCAGCTGGACAGGGAAAAACATTCAGTACTTC. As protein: CASSWTGKNIQYF.